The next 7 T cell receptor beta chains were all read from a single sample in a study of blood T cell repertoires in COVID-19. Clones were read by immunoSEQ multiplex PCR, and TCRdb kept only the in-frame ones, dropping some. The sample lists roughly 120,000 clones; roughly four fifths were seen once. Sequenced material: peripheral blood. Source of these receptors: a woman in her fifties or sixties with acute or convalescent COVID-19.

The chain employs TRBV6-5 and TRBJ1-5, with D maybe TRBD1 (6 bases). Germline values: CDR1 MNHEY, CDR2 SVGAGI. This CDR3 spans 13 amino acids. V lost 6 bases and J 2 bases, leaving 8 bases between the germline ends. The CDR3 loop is CASSRQGNQPQHF. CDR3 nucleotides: TGTGCCAGCAGCCGACAGGGCAATCAGCCCCAGCATTTT.

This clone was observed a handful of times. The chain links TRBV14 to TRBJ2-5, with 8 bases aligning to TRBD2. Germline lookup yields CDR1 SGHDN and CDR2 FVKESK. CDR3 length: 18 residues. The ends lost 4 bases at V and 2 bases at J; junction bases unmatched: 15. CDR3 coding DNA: TGTGCCAGCAGCCTACGCTTGGGCGCGGGGGGCCTACAAGAGACCCAGTACTTC. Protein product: CASSLRLGAGGLQETQYF.

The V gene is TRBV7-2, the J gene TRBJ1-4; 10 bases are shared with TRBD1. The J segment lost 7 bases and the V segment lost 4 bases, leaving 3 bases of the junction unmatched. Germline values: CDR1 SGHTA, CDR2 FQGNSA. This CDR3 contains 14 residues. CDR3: CASSSGQGGEKLFF. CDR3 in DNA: TGTGCCAGCAGCTCCGGACAGGGGGGTGAAAAACTGTTTTTT. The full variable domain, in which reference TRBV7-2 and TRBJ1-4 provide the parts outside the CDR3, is GAGVSQSPSNKVTEKGKDVELRCDPISGHTALYWYRQSLGQGLEFLIYFQGNSAPDKSGLPSDRFSAERTGGSVSTLTIQRTQQEDSAVYLCASSSGQGGEKLFFGSGTQLSVL.

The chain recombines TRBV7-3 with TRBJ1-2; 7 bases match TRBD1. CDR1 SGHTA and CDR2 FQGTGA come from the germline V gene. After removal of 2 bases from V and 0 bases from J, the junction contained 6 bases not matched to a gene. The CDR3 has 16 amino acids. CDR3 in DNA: TGTGCCAGCAGCTTAGTTGCGACAGGGACTAACTATGGCTACACCTTC. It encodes CASSLVATGTNYGYTF.

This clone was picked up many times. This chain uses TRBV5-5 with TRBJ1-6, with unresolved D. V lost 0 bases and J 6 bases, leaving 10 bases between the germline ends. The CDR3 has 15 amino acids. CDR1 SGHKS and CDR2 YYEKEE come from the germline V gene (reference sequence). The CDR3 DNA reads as TGTGCCAGCAGCTTGGTAAGAGGTTCTAATTCACCCCTCCACTTT. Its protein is CASSLVRGSNSPLHF.

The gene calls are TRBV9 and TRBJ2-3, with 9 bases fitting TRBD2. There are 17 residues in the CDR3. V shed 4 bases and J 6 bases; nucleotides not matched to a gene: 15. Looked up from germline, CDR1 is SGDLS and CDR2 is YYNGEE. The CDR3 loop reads CASSPLGRRGGRDTQYF. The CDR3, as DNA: TGTGCCAGCAGCCCCCTAGGGCGGCGGGGGGGTAGGGATACGCAGTATTTT.

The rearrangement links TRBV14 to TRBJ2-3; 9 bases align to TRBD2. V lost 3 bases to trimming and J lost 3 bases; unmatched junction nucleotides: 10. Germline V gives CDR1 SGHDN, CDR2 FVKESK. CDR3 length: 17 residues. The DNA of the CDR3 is TGTGCCAGCAGCCAGTATAGACTAGCGGTGGGGACAGATACGCAGTATTTT. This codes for CASSQYRLAVGTDTQYF.